This passage covers 30 T cell receptor beta chains from one sample sequenced in a study of response to subunit inactivated influenza vaccine. One entry per CDR3 protein results from TCRdb running MiXCR on the RT-PCR reads. The sample comprises roughly 700,000 distinct CDR3 sequences, approximately 15% of which are singletons, and approximately 7% rests with the top ten. The specimen comprised PBMCs from blood, sampled 14 to 15 days before vaccination. The receptor set was obtained from a man aged 50-59 years who received an inactivated influenza vaccine.

In this sample, this clonotype turned up many times. The V call is TRBV5-1, the J call TRBJ2-2, with a possible D match to TRBD1 (5 bases). The CDR3 contains 14 residues. V was shortened by 0 bases and J by 4 bases, with 7 bases between the two germline ends. The germline V gene encodes CDR1 SGHRS and CDR2 YFSETQ. As DNA, the CDR3 is TGCGCCAGCAGCTTGGGACAGCCCACCGGGGAGCTGTTTTTT. Its translation: CASSLGQPTGELFF. Full variable domain (rest looked up from reference TRBV5-1 and TRBJ2-2): KAGVTQTPRYLIKTRGQQVTLSCSPISGHRSVSWYQQTPGQGLQFLFEYFSETQRNKGNFPGRFSGRQFSNSRSEMNVSTLELGDSALYLCASSLGQPTGELFFGEGSRLTVL.

This clonotype has ten or more counts. The chain recombines TRBV7-9 with TRBJ1-4; D uncertain. CDR3 length equals 13 residues. Germline V gives CDR1 SEHNR, CDR2 FQNEAQ (reference sequence). The germline V and J ends were trimmed by 8 bases and 8 bases, with 15 bases remaining between them. The CDR3: CASAEVGDEKLFF. The CDR3 bases are TGTGCCAGCGCCGAAGTTGGCGACGAAAAACTGTTTTTT.

This rearrangement joins TRBV9 to TRBJ2-1, with TRBD2 matching over 9 bases. Germline trimming cut 1 base from V and 2 bases from J; bases unmatched to any gene: 16. Germline CDR1 reads SGDLS; CDR2 reads YYNGEE. This CDR3 comprises 20 residues. As DNA, the CDR3 is TGTGCCAGCAGCGTAAAACGAGCGGGGGGCGGGAGGACCACCTACAATGAGCAGTTCTTC. Protein product: CASSVKRAGGGRTTYNEQFF.

The chain uses TRBV27 and TRBJ1-1; D might be TRBD1 (6 bases). Germline V CDR1 and CDR2: MNHEY, SMNVEV (reference sequence). V gave up 4 bases and J gave up 5 bases, with 23 bases separating them. The CDR3 consists of 17 residues. The CDR3 DNA reads as TGTGCCAGCAGTTCAGGAGCAGTTGTTCAGGGGTTAACTGAAGCTTTCTTT. It translates to CASSSGAVVQGLTEAFF.

This clonotype showed up just a few times. This chain uses TRBV4-3 with TRBJ1-4; 9 bases are shared with TRBD1. J gave up 2 bases and V 0 bases, and 10 bases lay outside the gene matches. Germline CDR1 is LGHNA and CDR2 is YSLEER. CDR3 length: 19 residues. CDR3 amino acids: CASSQDSRTGVGTNEKLFF. The DNA for the CDR3 is TGCGCCAGCAGCCAAGACTCACGGACAGGGGTAGGCACTAATGAAAAACTGTTTTTT.

The chain combines TRBV20-1 with TRBJ1-4, with D perhaps TRBD1 (6 bases). There are 13 residues in the CDR3. V lost 3 bases and J 8 bases, leaving 13 bases between the germline ends. Germline CDR1 and CDR2: DFQATT and SNEGSKA (reference sequence). CDR3: CSASLAGAEKLFF. The CDR3 coding sequence is TGCAGTGCTAGCTTGGCAGGGGCGGAAAAACTGTTTTTT.

The chain recombines TRBV20-1 with TRBJ2-7, with TRBD2 as a possible D gene (5 bases). CDR1 is DFQATT and CDR2 is SNEGSKA in the germline V gene (reference sequence). The CDR3 runs to 14 residues. V shed 3 bases and J shed 1 base, with 13 bases lying between them. The CDR3 sequence is CSASALALSYEQYF. CDR3 DNA sequence: TGCAGTGCTAGCGCCCTAGCCCTTTCCTACGAGCAGTACTTC.

The chain couples TRBV7-3 to TRBJ2-1, with D perhaps assigned TRBD1 or TRBD2 (5 bases each). Trimming removed 5 bases from V and 10 bases from J, with 15 bases in between. CDR3 length: 13 residues. Germline V lookup: CDR1 SGHTA, CDR2 FQGTGA. CDR3 loop: CASSVPGTGEQFF. The CDR3 DNA sequence: TGTGCCAGCAGCGTCCCCGGGACCGGGGAGCAGTTCTTC.

This rearrangement joins TRBV29-1 to TRBJ2-4, with 7 bases identical to TRBD1. The trim removed 4 bases at V and 1 base at J, leaving 4 bases unmatched. Germline V CDR1 and CDR2: SQVTM, ANQGSEA. CDR3 size: 14 residues. CDR3 bases: TGCAGCGTTGCACAGGGGATGGCCAAAAACATTCAGTACTTC. Protein product: CSVAQGMAKNIQYF.

This clonotype was seen only once. The rearrangement uses TRBV19 and TRBJ2-1; D gene ambiguous. The CDR3 contains 12 residues. The germline V gene encodes CDR1 LNHDA and CDR2 SQIVND (reference sequence). Trimming took 3 bases from V and 8 from J, leaving 8 bases between them. CDR3 protein: CASSMFIDEQFF. The CDR3 DNA reads TGTGCCAGTAGTATGTTCATCGATGAGCAGTTCTTC. Supplemented by reference TRBV19 and TRBJ2-1, the full variable domain reads DGGITQSPKYLFRKEGQNVTLSCEQNLNHDAMYWYRQDPGQGLRLIYYSQIVNDFQKGDIAEGYSVSREKKESFPLTVTSAQKNPTAFYLCASSMFIDEQFFGPGTRLTVL.

The V call is TRBV2, the J call TRBJ1-5, with D unclear. The CDR3 has 15 amino acids. V shed 5 bases and J shed 2 bases, with 13 bases lying between them. Germline lookup yields CDR1 SNHLY and CDR2 FYNNEI. This chain's CDR3 is CASSQLRQGNQPQHF. In DNA, the CDR3 is TGTGCCAGCAGTCAGCTGCGACAAGGCAATCAGCCCCAGCATTTT.

This rearrangement joins TRBV6-2 or TRBV6-3 to TRBJ2-3, with a weak D call TRBD1 (6 bases). This CDR3 has 16 residues. Germline V gene sequence: CDR1 MNHEY, CDR2 SVGEGT. Trimming pared 5 bases from V and 3 bases from J, leaving 18 bases between. This CDR3 reads CASSQPRAGVTDTQYF. The CDR3 bases are TGTGCCAGCAGTCAGCCCCGGGCAGGGGTGACAGATACGCAGTATTTT.

V and J are TRBV2 and TRBJ2-7; 9 nucleotides agree with TRBD1. Germline lookup yields CDR1 SNHLY and CDR2 FYNNEI. CDR3 length: 14 amino acids. V was clipped by 7 bases and J by 2 bases; unmatched bases: 6. The CDR3 reads CASIMGTGTYEQYF. CDR3 coding DNA: TGTGCCAGCATTATGGGGACAGGGACCTACGAGCAGTACTTC.

This clonotype was detected a few times. V usage is TRBV5-4 and J usage is TRBJ2-5, with D uncertain. This CDR3 has 14 amino acids. With 0 bases removed from V and 4 bases from J, the gap between germline ends came to 10 bases. CDR1 and CDR2 (germline): SGHNT, YYREEE (reference sequence). Written as DNA, the CDR3 is TGTGCCAGCAGCTTGGGGGGAATGCGAGAGACCCAGTACTTC. Amino acids: CASSLGGMRETQYF.

This clonotype was detected a few times. The rearrangement joins TRBV5-6 to TRBJ2-3, with a possible D match to TRBD1 (5 bases). Germline values: CDR1 SGHDT, CDR2 YYEEEE. The ends were cut back, 1 base at V and 5 bases at J, with 11 bases in the middle. The CDR3 covers 14 residues. In DNA, the CDR3 is TGTGCCAGCAGCTTGTTCAAGGGGATAGATACGCAGTATTTT. It translates to CASSLFKGIDTQYF.

V and J are TRBV20-1 and TRBJ1-1; 10 bases are shared with TRBD1. The CDR3 is 14 amino acids. J gave up 2 bases and V 6 bases, and 6 bases lay outside the gene matches. Germline V gene data show CDR1 as DFQATT and CDR2 as SNEGSKA (reference sequence). The CDR3: CSATDRGLNTEAFF. In DNA form, the CDR3 reads TGCAGTGCGACAGACAGGGGGCTAAACACTGAAGCTTTCTTT.

The chain has TRBV7-3 and TRBJ2-1, with unresolved D. Per germline, CDR1 SGHTA and CDR2 FQGTGA. The CDR3 contains 13 residues. Trimming removed 5 bases at V and 5 bases at J, with 10 bases between. The CDR3 DNA follows: TGTGCCAGCAGCGGGTACAACGACAATGAGCAGTTCTTC. Encoded protein: CASSGYNDNEQFF.

The chain has TRBV20-1 and TRBJ2-2; no firm D call. The V gene's germline CDR1 is DFQATT and CDR2 SNEGSKA (reference sequence). Deletions cut 3 bases from V and 0 bases from J, with 14 bases between. The CDR3 consists of 16 residues. The CDR3 DNA sequence: TGCAGTGCTAGGGGGTTTAGGGCGGCGAACACCGGGGAGCTGTTTTTT. Protein: CSARGFRAANTGELFF.

The V and J genes are TRBV5-1 and TRBJ2-5; 13 bases match TRBD2. Looked up from germline, CDR1 is SGHRS and CDR2 is YFSETQ. The trim removed 5 bases at V and 2 bases at J, leaving 3 bases unmatched. The CDR3 spans 15 residues. Here the CDR3 reads CASRSGLAGQETQYF. CDR3 coding DNA: TGCGCCAGCAGATCGGGACTAGCGGGACAAGAGACCCAGTACTTC.

The chain combines TRBV20-1 with TRBJ2-7; D possibly matches TRBD1 or TRBD2 (5 bases each). CDR1 and CDR2 (germline): DFQATT, SNEGSKA (reference sequence). V gave up 3 bases and J gave up 2 bases, with 17 bases separating them. The CDR3 contains 15 residues. CDR3 bases: TGCAGTGCTAGCGCCACCAGTAGGGGACCCTACGAGCAGTACTTC. It codes for CSASATSRGPYEQYF.

This clonotype was detected only a few times. This chain uses TRBV6-1 with TRBJ2-7; TRBD1 is a possible D gene (6 bases). The CDR3 is made up of 14 amino acids. V was cut by 6 bases and J by 3 bases, with 15 bases left in between. Germline values: CDR1 MNHNS, CDR2 SASEGT. CDR3 sequence (DNA): TGTGCCAGCAGCCCTACAGGGAGTAACTACGAGCAGTACTTC. This sequence encodes CASSPTGSNYEQYF.

The chain recombines TRBV20-1 with TRBJ2-3; D is unclear. V lost 6 bases to trimming and J lost 0 bases, with 22 bases between them. This CDR3 spans 17 amino acids. Germline loops: CDR1 DFQATT, CDR2 SNEGSKA (reference sequence). CDR3 sequence (DNA): TGCAGTGCCTCAGATATAGTCCACACTTTCAGCACAGATACGCAGTATTTT. Protein product: CSASDIVHTFSTDTQYF.

The genes are TRBV19 and TRBJ2-7; D unclear. The CDR3 consists of 13 residues. Germline assignment: CDR1 LNHDA and CDR2 SQIVND (reference sequence). The ends were cut back, 5 bases at V and 0 bases at J, with 8 bases in the middle. In nucleotides, the CDR3 is TGTGCCAGTAGTCGTTCCAACTCCTACGAGCAGTACTTC. It codes for CASSRSNSYEQYF.

This clonotype has more than one count but fewer than ten. V usage is TRBV15 and J usage is TRBJ1-1; tentatively, D is TRBD1 (5 bases). CDR3 length equals 16 residues. Trimming left V 5 bases short and J 2 bases short, with 18 bases between. Germline CDR1 and CDR2: LNHNV and YYDKDF (reference sequence). Here the CDR3 DNA reads TGTGCCACCAGCTCCACAGTGGGGGTCTCAAACACTGAAGCTTTCTTT. Translation gives CATSSTVGVSNTEAFF.

The rearrangement links TRBV10-2 to TRBJ1-6; tentatively, D is TRBD1 (6 bases). This CDR3 is 15 amino acids long. Germline V CDR1 and CDR2: WSHSY, SAAADI. Trimming took off 4 bases at V and 5 bases at J, with 12 bases between the two ends. The CDR3 loop reads CASSVRGLDNSPLHF. The CDR3 DNA reads as TGCGCCAGCAGTGTGCGGGGGCTGGATAATTCACCCCTCCACTTT.

In this sample, this clonotype turned up many times. The chain carries TRBV27 and TRBJ2-7; D uncertain. The CDR3 runs 17 residues. With 3 bases removed from V and 5 bases from J, the gap between germline ends came to 23 bases. Per germline, CDR1 MNHEY and CDR2 SMNVEV (reference sequence). CDR3 in amino acids: CASSLSPYRASQNEQYF. CDR3 bases: TGTGCCAGCAGTTTGTCCCCCTACCGGGCTAGTCAAAACGAGCAGTACTTC.

Only a few counts were recorded for this clonotype. This chain links TRBV20-1 with TRBJ2-4, with D possibly being TRBD1 or TRBD2 (5 bases each). Germline V gene lookup returns CDR1 DFQATT and CDR2 SNEGSKA (reference sequence). Trimming removed 7 bases from V and 1 base from J, with 11 bases in between. This CDR3 has 13 amino acids. The CDR3 DNA reads as TGCAGTGTAAGCTGGGGGGCCAAAAACATTCAGTACTTC. Protein product: CSVSWGAKNIQYF.

This chain joins TRBV7-2 and TRBJ2-1; 10 nucleotides line up with TRBD1. This CDR3 is 17 amino acids long. The V gene end was trimmed by 5 bases and the J gene end by 4 bases; junction bases not matched to a gene: 11. Germline V gene sequence: CDR1 SGHTA, CDR2 FQGNSA. CDR3 region: CASSHMGTGARYNEQFF. CDR3 bases: TGTGCCAGCAGCCACATGGGGACAGGGGCGCGATACAATGAGCAGTTCTTC.

This rearrangement joins TRBV15 to TRBJ1-4, with a possible D match to TRBD1 (5 bases). Between the trimmed V and J ends, which lost 0 bases and 12 bases, there was a span of 11 bases. The CDR3 contains 13 residues. Looked up from germline, CDR1 is LNHNV and CDR2 is YYDKDF (reference sequence). In nucleotides, the CDR3 is TGTGCCACCAGCAGAGATCGGGGGGGAGAACTGTTTTTT. Translated: CATSRDRGGELFF.

V and J are TRBV7-9 and TRBJ2-5, with 7 bases aligning to TRBD1. Unmatched junction bases numbered 6, after V lost 5 bases and J lost 3 bases. The germline gives CDR1 SEHNR, CDR2 FQNEAQ (reference sequence). This CDR3 has 14 amino acids. The CDR3 bases are TGTGCCAGCAGCCCCGGGACAGTCAAAGAGACCCAGTACTTC. It encodes CASSPGTVKETQYF.